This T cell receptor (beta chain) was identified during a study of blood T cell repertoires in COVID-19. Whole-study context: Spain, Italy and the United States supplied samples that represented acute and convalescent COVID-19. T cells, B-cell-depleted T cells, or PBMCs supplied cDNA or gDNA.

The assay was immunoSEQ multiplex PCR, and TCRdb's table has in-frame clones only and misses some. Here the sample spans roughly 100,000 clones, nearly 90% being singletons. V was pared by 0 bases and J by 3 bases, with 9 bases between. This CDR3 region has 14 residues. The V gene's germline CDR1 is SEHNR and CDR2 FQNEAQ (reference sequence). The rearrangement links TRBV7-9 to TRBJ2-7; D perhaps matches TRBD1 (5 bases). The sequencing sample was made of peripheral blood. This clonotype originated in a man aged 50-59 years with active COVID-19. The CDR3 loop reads CASSLAGVIYEQYF. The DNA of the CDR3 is TGTGCCAGCAGCTTAGCAGGGGTCATCTACGAGCAGTACTTC.